One and the same sample provided the 9 T cell receptor beta chains below, sequenced in a study of identical twins. TCRdb passed the 5' RACE reads through MiXCR, listing each CDR3 protein once. The sample shows approximately 410,000 distinct CDR3 sequences, 18% of them seen only once. The sample consisted of naive T cells sorted from blood. These receptors were collected from a man between 45 and 60 years old in good health.

This clonotype was counted at least ten times. The chain combines TRBV4-2 with TRBJ2-5, with a possible D match to TRBD2 (5 bases). From germline, CDR1 is LGHNA and CDR2 YNFKEQ. The CDR3 extends over 12 amino acids. Trimming stripped 1 base from V and 7 bases from J, with 7 bases between. The CDR3 DNA reads TGTGCCAGCAGCCAAGGTCGGGGGACCCAGTACTTC. The encoded protein is CASSQGRGTQYF.

This clonotype was picked up many times. The V and J genes are TRBV7-8 and TRBJ2-1, with D possibly being TRBD2 (7 bases). Germline-derived CDR1 and CDR2 are SGHVS and FQNEAQ. The CDR3 totals 15 residues. V was trimmed by 2 bases and J by 8 bases, leaving 16 bases between them. CDR3 nucleotides: TGTGCCAGCAGCTTAAACGGGGGGCCAGGGGATGAGCAGTTCTTC. It translates to CASSLNGGPGDEQFF.

This rearrangement joins TRBV11-1 to TRBJ2-5; tentative D call: TRBD2 (6 bases). CDR3 length: 19 amino acids. V was clipped by 5 bases and J by 7 bases, with 32 bases between them. Germline loops: CDR1 SGHAT, CDR2 FQDESV (reference sequence). CDR3 region: CASSPLVGTAGPKIGTQYF. As DNA, the CDR3 is TGTGCCAGCAGCCCGCTTGTCGGAACAGCGGGCCCGAAAATCGGGACCCAGTACTTC.

There are a few counts of this clonotype. V usage is TRBV6-5 and J usage is TRBJ2-4, with D tentatively TRBD2 (5 bases). Looked up from germline, CDR1 is MNHEY and CDR2 is SVGAGI. The CDR3 extends over 14 amino acids. The V gene lost 5 bases and the J gene lost 4 bases, with 12 bases spanning the gap. The CDR3 DNA is TGTGCCAGCAGTCACGGGGTACTTAAAAACATTCAGTACTTC. It codes for CASSHGVLKNIQYF.

This clonotype was counted at least ten times. The gene calls are TRBV12-3 or TRBV12-4 and TRBJ2-1; TRBD2 might be the D (5 bases). CDR3 length equals 14 residues. V was pared by 8 bases and J by 7 bases, with 18 bases between. CDR3 loop: CASGERLLNNEQFF. The CDR3 nucleotides read TGTGCCAGCGGGGAGAGACTACTAAATAATGAGCAGTTCTTC.

This clonotype showed up many times. This chain links TRBV12-3 or TRBV12-4 with TRBJ1-4; D is unclear. The CDR3 is 17 residues long. The germline V and J ends were trimmed by 2 bases and 11 bases, with 24 bases remaining between them. In DNA, the CDR3 is TGTGCCAGCAGTTTACTCATTTCAGGCAGGCCTCGACGGAAACTGTTTTTT. This gives the protein CASSLLISGRPRRKLFF.

The chain uses TRBV20-1 and TRBJ2-5, with 10 bases identical to TRBD2. V lost 1 base to trimming and J lost 2 bases; unmatched junction nucleotides: 7. This CDR3 has 16 residues. The V gene's germline CDR1 is DFQATT and CDR2 SNEGSKA (reference sequence). The CDR3 is CSARGPLAGDQETQYF. For the CDR3, the DNA is TGCAGTGCTAGAGGGCCCCTAGCGGGAGATCAAGAGACCCAGTACTTC.

This clonotype was counted at least ten times. Compared with germline, one end of the junction differs, possibly owing to a read error. This chain uses TRBV5-1 with TRBJ1-1, with 9 bases aligning to TRBD1. In germline, CDR1 is SGHRS, CDR2 YFSETQ. The CDR3 covers 14 residues. CDR3 in DNA: TGTGCCAGCAGCTCGGGACAGGGTAACACTGAAGCTTTCTTT. Residues: CASSSGQGNTEAFF.

Worth noting for this clonotype: Just one base apart from a much larger clone, this may be a read error. The CDR3 does not end in the conserved phenylalanine or tryptophan, so this is likely a read error. The chain has TRBV7-9 and TRBJ2-1, with a weak D call TRBD1 (6 bases). The ends were cut back, 5 bases at V and 1 base at J, with 12 bases in the middle. Germline values: CDR1 SEHNR, CDR2 FQNEAQ (reference sequence). This CDR3 has 15 amino acids. The DNA of the CDR3 is TGTGCCAGCAGCCCCCATGACAGGTCCTACAATGAGCAGTTCCTC. Translated, it gives CASSPHDRSYNEQFL.